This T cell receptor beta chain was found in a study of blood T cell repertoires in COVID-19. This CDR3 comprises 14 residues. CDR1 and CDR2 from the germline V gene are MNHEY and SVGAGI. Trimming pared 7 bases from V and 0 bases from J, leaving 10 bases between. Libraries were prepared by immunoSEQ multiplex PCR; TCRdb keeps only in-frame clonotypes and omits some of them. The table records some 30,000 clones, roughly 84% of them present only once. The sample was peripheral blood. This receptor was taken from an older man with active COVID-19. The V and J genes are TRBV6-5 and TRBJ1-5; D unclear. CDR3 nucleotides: TGTGCCAGCACGCGGGCAGTTAGCAATCAGCCCCAGCATTTT. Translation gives CASTRAVSNQPQHF.